The entry that follows covers one T cell receptor beta chain sequence. No antigen is known for it. This record comes from a study of cytomegalovirus exposure and HLA in healthy donors. The PCR had 60 Vbeta and 13 Jbeta primers. This table comes from immunoSEQ multiplex PCR, and its TCRdb copy is limited to in-frame clones, with some not included. The sample includes 50,000 to 65,000 clones, approximately 72% of them seen just once. Findings and caveats of the study: A later analysis linked a missense variant in DCLRE1C to the trimming of TCR beta V and J genes.

The V gene end was trimmed by 6 bases and the J gene end by 2 bases; junction bases not matched to a gene: 6. This CDR3 is 15 amino acids long. CDR1 and CDR2 (germline): MNHEY, SVGAGI. Input material: PBMCs. The receptor's source is a middle-aged man in good health and CMV-seropositive. This rearrangement joins TRBV6-5 to TRBJ2-7, with 11 bases aligning to TRBD1. CDR3 loop: CASRGDRGRTYEQYF. The CDR3 DNA follows: TGTGCCAGCAGAGGGGACAGGGGGAGAACCTACGAGCAGTACTTC.